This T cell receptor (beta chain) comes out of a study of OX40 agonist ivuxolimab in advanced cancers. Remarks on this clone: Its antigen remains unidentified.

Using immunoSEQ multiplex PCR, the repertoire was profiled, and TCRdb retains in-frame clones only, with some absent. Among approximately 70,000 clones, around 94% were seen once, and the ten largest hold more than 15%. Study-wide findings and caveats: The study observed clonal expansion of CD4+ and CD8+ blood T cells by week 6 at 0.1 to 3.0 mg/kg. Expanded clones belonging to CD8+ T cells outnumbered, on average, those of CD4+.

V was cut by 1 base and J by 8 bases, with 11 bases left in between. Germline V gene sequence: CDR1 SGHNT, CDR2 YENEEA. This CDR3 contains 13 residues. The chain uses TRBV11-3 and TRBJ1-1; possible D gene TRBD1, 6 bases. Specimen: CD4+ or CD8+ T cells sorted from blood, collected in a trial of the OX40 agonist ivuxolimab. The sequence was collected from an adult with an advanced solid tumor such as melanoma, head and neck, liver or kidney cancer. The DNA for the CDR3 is TGTGCCAGCAGCTTAGGAGGTAGGGGGGAAGCTTTCTTT. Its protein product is CASSLGGRGEAFF.